This T cell receptor (beta chain) comes out of a study of T cell responses to AZD1222 COVID-19 vaccine. About the research overall: It was second doses at about 4 or about 12 weeks that were pooled.

Findings and caveats of the study: Nearly half of spike-specific TCRs reportedly target unmutated variant regions.

Germline V gives CDR1 SEHNR, CDR2 FQNEAQ (reference sequence). J was trimmed by 5 bases and V by 6 bases; bases with no gene match: 5. The CDR3 has 13 residues. TCRdb keeps only in-frame clones here, not all; method: immunoSEQ multiplex PCR. This sample has over 130,000 clones, with roughly 91% found just once. About this clone itself: Its antigen is as yet unknown.

This clonotype was obtained from an adult in good health. This rearrangement joins TRBV7-9 to TRBJ1-1; 8 bases match TRBD1. The starting material was peripheral blood, obtained on day 0 of AZD1222 vaccination. CDR3 region: CASSQYRGTEAFF. CDR3 coding DNA: TGTGCCAGCAGTCAATACAGGGGGACTGAAGCTTTCTTT.